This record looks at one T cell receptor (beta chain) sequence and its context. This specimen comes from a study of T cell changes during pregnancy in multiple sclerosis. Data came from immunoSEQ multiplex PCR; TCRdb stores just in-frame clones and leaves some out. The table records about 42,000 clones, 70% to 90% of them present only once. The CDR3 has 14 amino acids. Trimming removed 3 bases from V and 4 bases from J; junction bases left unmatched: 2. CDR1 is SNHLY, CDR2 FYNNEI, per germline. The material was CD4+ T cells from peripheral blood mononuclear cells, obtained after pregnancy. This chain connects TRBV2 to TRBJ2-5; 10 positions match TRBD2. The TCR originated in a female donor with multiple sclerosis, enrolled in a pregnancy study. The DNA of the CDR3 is TGTGCCAGCAGTGACGCTAGCGGGGGAGAGACCCAGTACTTC. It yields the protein CASSDASGGETQYF.